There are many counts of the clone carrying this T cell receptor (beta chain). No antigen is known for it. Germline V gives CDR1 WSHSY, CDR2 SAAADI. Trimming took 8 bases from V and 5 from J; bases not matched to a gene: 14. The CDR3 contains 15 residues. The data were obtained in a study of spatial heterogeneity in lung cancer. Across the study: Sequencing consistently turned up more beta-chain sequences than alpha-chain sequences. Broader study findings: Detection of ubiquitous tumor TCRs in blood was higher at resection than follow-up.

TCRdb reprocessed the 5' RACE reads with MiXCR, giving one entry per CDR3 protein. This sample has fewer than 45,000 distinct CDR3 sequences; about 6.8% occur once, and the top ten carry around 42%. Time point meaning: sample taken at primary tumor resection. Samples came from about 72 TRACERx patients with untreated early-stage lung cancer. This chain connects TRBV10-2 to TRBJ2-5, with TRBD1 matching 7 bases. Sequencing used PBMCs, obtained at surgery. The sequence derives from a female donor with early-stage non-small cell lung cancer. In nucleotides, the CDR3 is TGCGCCAGCTTGGGGAACCTCAGGGGGAAGGAGACCCAGTACTTC. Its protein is CASLGNLRGKETQYF.